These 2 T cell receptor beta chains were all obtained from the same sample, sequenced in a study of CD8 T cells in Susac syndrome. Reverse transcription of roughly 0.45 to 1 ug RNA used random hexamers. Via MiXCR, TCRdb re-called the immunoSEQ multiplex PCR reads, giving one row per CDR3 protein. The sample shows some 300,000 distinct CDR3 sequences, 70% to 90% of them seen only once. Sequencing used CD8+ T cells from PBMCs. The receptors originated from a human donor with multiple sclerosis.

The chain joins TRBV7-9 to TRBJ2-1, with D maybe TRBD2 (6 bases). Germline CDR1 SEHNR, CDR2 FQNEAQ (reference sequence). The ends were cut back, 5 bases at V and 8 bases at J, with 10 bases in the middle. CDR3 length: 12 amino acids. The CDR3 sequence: CASSGLFDEQFF. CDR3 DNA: TGTGCCAGCAGCGGACTATTCGATGAGCAGTTCTTC. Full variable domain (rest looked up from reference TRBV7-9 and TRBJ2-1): DTGVSQNPRHKITKRGQNVTFRCDPISEHNRLYWYRQTLGQGPEFLTYFQNEAQLEKSRLLSDRFSAERPKGSFSTLEIQRTEQGDSAMYLCASSGLFDEQFFGPGTRLTVL.

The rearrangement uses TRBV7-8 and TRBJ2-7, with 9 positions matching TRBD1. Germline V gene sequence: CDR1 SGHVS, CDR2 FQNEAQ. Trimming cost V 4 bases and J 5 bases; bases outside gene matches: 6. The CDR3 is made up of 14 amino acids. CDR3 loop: CASSSYRGRNEQYF. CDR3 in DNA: TGTGCCAGCAGCTCATACAGGGGGCGGAACGAGCAGTACTTC.